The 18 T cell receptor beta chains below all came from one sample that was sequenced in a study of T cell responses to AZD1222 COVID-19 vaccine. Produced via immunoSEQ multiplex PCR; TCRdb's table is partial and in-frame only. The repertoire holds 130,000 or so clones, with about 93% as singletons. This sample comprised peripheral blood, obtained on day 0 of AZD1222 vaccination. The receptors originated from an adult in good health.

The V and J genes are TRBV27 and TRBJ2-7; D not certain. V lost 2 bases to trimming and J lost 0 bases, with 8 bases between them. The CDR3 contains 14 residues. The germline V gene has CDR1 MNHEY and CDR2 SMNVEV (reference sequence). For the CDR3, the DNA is TGTGCCAGCAGTTTAGTAAGGAGCTCCTACGAGCAGTACTTC. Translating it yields CASSLVRSSYEQYF.

This CDR3 is CASSSIAGKGADTQYF. CDR3 bases: TGTGCCAGCAGTTCGATCGCAGGGAAGGGGGCAGATACGCAGTATTTT. This chain links TRBV27 with TRBJ2-3; D might be TRBD1 (6 bases). V lost 4 bases and J 4 bases, leaving 18 bases between the germline ends. Germline loops: CDR1 MNHEY, CDR2 SMNVEV (reference sequence). The CDR3 runs 16 residues.

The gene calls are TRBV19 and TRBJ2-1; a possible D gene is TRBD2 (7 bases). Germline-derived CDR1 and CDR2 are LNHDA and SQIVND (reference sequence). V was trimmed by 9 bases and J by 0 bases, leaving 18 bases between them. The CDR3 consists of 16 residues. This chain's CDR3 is CASFQGGAASYNEQFF. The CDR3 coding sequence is TGTGCCAGCTTTCAAGGGGGGGCCGCCTCCTACAATGAGCAGTTCTTC.

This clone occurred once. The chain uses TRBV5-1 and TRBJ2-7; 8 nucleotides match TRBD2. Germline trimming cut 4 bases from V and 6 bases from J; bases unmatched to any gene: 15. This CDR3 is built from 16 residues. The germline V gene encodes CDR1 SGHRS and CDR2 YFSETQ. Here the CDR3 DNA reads TGCGCCAGCAGCCCATCAAGTAGCGGGATTGTTCTCGAGCAGTACTTC. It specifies CASSPSSSGIVLEQYF.

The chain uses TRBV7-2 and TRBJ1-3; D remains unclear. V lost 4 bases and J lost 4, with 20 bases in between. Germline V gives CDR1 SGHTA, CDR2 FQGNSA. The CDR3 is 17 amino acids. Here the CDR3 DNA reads TGTGCCAGCAGCTCGAGGGAGGGCGACTCGAACGGAAACACCATATATTTT. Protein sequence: CASSSREGDSNGNTIYF.

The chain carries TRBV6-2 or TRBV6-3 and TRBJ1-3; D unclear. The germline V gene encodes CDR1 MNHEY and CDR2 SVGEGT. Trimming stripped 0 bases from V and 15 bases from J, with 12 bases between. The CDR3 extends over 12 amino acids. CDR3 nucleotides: TGTGCCAGCAGTTACTCGGTCGCACCCGAATATTTT. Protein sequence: CASSYSVAPEYF.

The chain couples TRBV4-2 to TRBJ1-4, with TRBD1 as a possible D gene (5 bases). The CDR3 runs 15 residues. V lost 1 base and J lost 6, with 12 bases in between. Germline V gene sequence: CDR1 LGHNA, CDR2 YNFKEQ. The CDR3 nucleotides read TGTGCCAGCAGCCAAGGGGGGTTTGGGGATGAAAAACTGTTTTTT. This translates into CASSQGGFGDEKLFF.

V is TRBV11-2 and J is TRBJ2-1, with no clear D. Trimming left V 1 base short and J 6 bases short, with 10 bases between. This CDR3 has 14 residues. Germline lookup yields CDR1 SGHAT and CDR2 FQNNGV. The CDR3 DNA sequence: TGTGCCAGCAGCTTAGGGTGGCTCCTCAATGAGCAGTTCTTC. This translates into CASSLGWLLNEQFF.

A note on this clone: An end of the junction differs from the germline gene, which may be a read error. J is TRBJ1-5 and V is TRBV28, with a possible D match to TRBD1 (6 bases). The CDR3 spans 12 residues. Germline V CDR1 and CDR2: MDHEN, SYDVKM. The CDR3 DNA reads TGTGCCAGCAGGGAGGGGGGGCAGCCGATTTTTTTT. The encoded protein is CASREGGQPIFF.

The CDR3 region has the DNA TGTGCCAGCAGCTTAGGGCCAGGGGATGAAAAACTGTTTTTT. Its translation: CASSLGPGDEKLFF. V usage is TRBV7-2 and J usage is TRBJ1-4, with a weak D call TRBD1 (6 bases). The CDR3 is 14 residues long. CDR1 and CDR2 (germline): SGHTA, FQGNSA. V was clipped by 1 base and J by 6 bases, with 9 bases between them.

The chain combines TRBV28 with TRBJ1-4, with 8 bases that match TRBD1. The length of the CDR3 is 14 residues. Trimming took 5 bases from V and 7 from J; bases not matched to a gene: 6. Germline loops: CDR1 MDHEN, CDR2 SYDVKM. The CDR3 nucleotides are TGTGCCAGCAGTAAGAGGACAGGGCCTGAAAAACTGTTTTTT. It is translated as CASSKRTGPEKLFF.

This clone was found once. CDR3: CASSLIRVDRGQFF. The CDR3 nucleotides are TGTGCCAGCAGCTTAATCCGGGTCGATCGGGGACAGTTCTTC. The rearrangement uses TRBV7-2 and TRBJ2-1; D is possibly TRBD2 (5 bases). Between the trimmed V and J ends, which lost 2 bases and 13 bases, there was a span of 18 bases. Germline-derived CDR1 and CDR2 are SGHTA and FQGNSA. The CDR3 is made up of 14 amino acids.

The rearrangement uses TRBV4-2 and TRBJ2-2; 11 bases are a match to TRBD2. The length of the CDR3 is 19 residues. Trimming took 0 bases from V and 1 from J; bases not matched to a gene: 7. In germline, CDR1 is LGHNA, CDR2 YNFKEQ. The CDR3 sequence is CASSQEGPLAGGNTGELFF. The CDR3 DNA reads TGTGCCAGCAGCCAAGAAGGACCCCTAGCGGGAGGGAACACCGGGGAGCTGTTTTTT.

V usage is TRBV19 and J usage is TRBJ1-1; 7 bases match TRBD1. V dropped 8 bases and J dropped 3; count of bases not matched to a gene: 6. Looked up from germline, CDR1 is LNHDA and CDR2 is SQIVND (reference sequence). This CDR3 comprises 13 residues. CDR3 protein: CASGYQGDTEAFF. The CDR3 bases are TGTGCCAGTGGATACCAGGGGGACACTGAAGCTTTCTTT.

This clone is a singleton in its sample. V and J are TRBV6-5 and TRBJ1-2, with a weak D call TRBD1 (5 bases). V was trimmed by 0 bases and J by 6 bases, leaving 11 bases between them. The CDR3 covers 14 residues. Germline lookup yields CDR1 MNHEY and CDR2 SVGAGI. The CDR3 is CASSYSEGANGYTF. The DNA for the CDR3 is TGTGCCAGCAGTTACTCGGAAGGGGCAAATGGCTACACCTTC.

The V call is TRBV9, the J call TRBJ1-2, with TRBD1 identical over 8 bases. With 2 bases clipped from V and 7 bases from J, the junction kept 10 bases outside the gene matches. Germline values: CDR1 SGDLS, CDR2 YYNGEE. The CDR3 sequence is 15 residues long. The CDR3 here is CASSVEQGAVTGYTF. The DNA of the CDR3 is TGTGCCAGCAGCGTGGAGCAGGGGGCCGTCACTGGCTACACCTTC.

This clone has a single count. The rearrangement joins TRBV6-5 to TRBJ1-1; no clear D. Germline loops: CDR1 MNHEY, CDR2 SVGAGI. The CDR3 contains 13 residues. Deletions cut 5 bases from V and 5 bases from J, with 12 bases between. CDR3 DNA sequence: TGTGCCAGCAGTCAGACGGGAAGGACTGAAGCTTTCTTT. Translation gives CASSQTGRTEAFF.

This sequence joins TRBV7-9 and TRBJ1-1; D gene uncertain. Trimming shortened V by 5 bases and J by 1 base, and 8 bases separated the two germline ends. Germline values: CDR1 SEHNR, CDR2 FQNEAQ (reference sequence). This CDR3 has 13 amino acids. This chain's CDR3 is CASSRTGNTEAFF. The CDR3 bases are TGTGCCAGCAGCCGGACCGGGAACACTGAAGCTTTCTTT.